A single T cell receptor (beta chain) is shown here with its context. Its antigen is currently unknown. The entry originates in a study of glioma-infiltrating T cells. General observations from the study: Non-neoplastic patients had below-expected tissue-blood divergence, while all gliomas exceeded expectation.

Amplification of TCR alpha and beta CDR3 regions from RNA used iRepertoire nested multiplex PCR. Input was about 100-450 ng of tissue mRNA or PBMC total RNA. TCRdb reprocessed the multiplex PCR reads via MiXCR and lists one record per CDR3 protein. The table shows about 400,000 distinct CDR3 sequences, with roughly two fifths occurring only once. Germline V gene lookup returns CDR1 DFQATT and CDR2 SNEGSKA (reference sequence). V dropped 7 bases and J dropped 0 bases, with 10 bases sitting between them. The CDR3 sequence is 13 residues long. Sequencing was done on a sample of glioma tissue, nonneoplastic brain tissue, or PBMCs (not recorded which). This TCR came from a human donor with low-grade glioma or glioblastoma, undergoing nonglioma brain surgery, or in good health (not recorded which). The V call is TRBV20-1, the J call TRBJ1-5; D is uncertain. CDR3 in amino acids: CSGIMDSNQPQHF. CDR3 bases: TGCAGTGGCATCATGGATAGCAATCAGCCCCAGCATTTT.